Included here is one T cell receptor beta chain sequence, with context. The protocol was immunoSEQ multiplex PCR, while the TCRdb copy is restricted to in-frame clones and leaves out a portion. Among some 120,000 clones listed, about nine tenths were seen once. The sample belongs to a study of T cell responses to AZD1222 COVID-19 vaccine. The sequenced sample was peripheral blood, obtained on day 0 of AZD1222 vaccination. The clonotype was recovered from an adult in good health.

The CDR3 spells CASSPTEVAGPRQFF. In nucleotides, the CDR3 is TGTGCCAGCAGTCCTACCGAAGTAGCGGGGCCTCGGCAGTTCTTC. The gene calls are TRBV6-1 and TRBJ2-1, with 8 bases fitting TRBD2. Per the germline V gene, CDR1 is MNHNS and CDR2 is SASEGT. Unmatched junction bases numbered 15, after V lost 5 bases and J lost 12 bases. This CDR3 comprises 15 residues.